Reported below is one TCR beta chain. Sequenced by immunoSEQ multiplex PCR; TCRdb stores in-frame clones only, minus some. The table records about 280,000 clones, about 85% of them present only once. From germline, CDR1 is MGHRA and CDR2 YSYEKL. V lost 3 bases and J lost 2; bases outside the gene matches: 4. This CDR3 is built from 15 residues. This sample stems from a study of blood T cell repertoires in COVID-19. Participant age was roughly 18 to 89 years, and participants resided in roughly 25 US areas. Specimen: PBMCs or T cells enriched from blood (not recorded which). V is TRBV4-1 and J is TRBJ2-7, with 10 bases fitting TRBD2. The receptor was derived from a woman aged 45 to 65 who had recovered from COVID-19. CDR3 in amino acids: CASSQPLAGAYEQYF. CDR3 bases: TGCGCCAGCAGCCAGCCTCTAGCGGGGGCCTACGAGCAGTACTTC.